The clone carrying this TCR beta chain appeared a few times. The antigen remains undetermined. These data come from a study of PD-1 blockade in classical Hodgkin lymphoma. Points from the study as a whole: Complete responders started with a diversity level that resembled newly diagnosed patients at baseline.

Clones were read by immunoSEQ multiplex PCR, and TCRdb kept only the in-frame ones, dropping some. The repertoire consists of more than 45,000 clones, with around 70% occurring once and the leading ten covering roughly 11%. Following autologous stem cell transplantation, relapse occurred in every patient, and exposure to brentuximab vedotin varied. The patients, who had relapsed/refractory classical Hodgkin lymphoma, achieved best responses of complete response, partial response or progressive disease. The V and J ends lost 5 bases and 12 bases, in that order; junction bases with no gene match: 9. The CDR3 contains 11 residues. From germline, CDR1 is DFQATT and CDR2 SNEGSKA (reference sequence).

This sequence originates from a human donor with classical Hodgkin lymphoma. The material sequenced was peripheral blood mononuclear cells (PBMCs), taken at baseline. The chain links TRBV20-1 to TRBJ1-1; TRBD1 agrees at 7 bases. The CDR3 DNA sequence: TGCAGTGCTCGACAGGGCCTTTTGACTTTCTTT. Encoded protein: CSARQGLLTFF.